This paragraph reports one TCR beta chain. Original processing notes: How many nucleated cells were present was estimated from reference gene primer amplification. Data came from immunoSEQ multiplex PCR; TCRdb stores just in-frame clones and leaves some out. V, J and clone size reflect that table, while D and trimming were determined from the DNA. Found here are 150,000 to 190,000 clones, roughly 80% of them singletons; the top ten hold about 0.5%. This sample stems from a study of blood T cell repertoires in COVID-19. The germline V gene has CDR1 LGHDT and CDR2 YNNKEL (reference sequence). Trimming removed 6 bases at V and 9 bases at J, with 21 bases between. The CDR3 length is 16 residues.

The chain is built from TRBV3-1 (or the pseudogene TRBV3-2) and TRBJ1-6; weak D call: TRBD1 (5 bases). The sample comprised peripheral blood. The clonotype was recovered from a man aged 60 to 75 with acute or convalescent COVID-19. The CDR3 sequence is CASRPSLQAGGSPLHF. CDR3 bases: TGTGCCAGCAGGCCAAGTTTGCAGGCGGGGGGTTCACCCCTCCACTTT.